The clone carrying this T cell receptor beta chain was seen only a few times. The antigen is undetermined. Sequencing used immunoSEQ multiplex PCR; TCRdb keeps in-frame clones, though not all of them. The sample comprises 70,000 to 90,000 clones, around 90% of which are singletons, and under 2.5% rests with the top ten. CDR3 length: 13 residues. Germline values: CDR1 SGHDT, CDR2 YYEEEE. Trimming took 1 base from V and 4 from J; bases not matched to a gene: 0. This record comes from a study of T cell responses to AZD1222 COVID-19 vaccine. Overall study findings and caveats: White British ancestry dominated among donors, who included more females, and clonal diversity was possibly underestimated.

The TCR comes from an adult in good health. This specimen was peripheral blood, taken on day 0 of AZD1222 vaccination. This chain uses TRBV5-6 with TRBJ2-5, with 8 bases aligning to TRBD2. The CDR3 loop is CASSLTSGETQYF. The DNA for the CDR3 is TGTGCCAGCAGCTTGACTAGCGGAGAGACCCAGTACTTC.